This TCR beta chain was sequenced during a study of CD8+ T cells in alopecia areata. For the study at large: The protocol delivered tofacitinib for 6 to 18 months, then withdrew it for 6 months. General study findings and limits: Affected scalp, especially in alopecia totalis/universalis, had a higher clonality than normal scalp did. On tofacitinib, scalp clonality and expanded CD8+ clones among top 100 fell significantly.

Per germline, CDR1 SQVTM and CDR2 ANQGSEA. The CDR3 contains 14 residues. Between the trimmed V and J ends, which lost 5 bases and 6 bases, there was a span of 20 bases. The treatment is: oral pan-JAK inhibitor, 5-10 mg twice daily. In alopecia areata patients, both lesional scalp punch biopsies and peripheral blood were collected. RNA was isolated and reverse transcribed to cDNA, the sequencing template. Measured with immunoSEQ multiplex PCR; TCRdb has only the in-frame clones, and not every one. The sample lists 200,000 to 250,000 clones; more than 60% were seen once. Details on this clone: Its cognate antigen is unknown.

The TCR comes from a human donor with alopecia areata. The specimen was CD4+ T cells sorted from blood, collected around week 44, from a patient treated with tofacitinib. This chain links TRBV29-1 with TRBJ2-7; D uncertain. CDR3: CSVSTRQSLSEQYF. The CDR3 DNA is TGCAGCGTTTCGACAAGACAAAGCCTCTCCGAGCAGTACTTC.